The clone carrying this T cell receptor (beta chain) was found a few times. The CDR3 runs to 17 residues. Germline V gene lookup returns CDR1 LGHNA and CDR2 YNFKEQ. Trimming removed 0 bases at V and 4 bases at J, with 18 bases between. Clones were read by immunoSEQ multiplex PCR, and TCRdb kept only the in-frame ones, dropping some. Of roughly 26,000 clones in the sample, around 93% were seen once. The data stem from a study of blood T cell repertoires in COVID-19. The origin of this receptor is a human donor in a cohort sampled during active COVID-19. The chain uses TRBV4-2 and TRBJ1-2, with D hard to call. What was sequenced was peripheral blood. CDR3 residues: CASSQEESLEYGYGYTF. The CDR3 DNA reads as TGTGCCAGCAGCCAAGAAGAGTCATTGGAGTATGGCTATGGCTACACCTTC.